A selection of T cell receptor beta chains follows, all from one sample in a study of T cells expressing NK-cell markers. After re-calling the 5' RACE reads, TCRdb lists one entry per CDR3 protein, DNA absent. This table holds around 380,000 distinct CDR3 sequences. The sample consisted of blood T cells: a sorted CD56 or NKG2C T cell subset, CD4+ or CD8+ T cells, or bulk PBMC T cells (not recorded which). Receptors originate from a woman aged 45-60 years in good health. The CDR3 runs from the conserved cysteine through the conserved F or W.

v_call	j_call	cdr3_aa
TRBV29-1	TRBJ2-3	CSVDPPVAGSTDTQYF
TRBV7-9	TRBJ2-5	CASSLVAGQGRETQYF
TRBV4-2	TRBJ2-7	CASSQVGLAGSSYEQYF
TRBV7-9	TRBJ1-1	CASSLEGVRTEAFF
TRBV4-1	TRBJ2-3	CASSQTGTGAQRGTDTQYF
TRBV5-1	TRBJ2-7	CASSPLGGTTYEQYF
TRBV5-1	TRBJ2-3	CASRISQFGDTQYF
TRBV7-2	TRBJ2-1	CASSLETPRNEQFF
TRBV18	TRBJ2-5	CASSLNPVTQETQYF
TRBV10-3	TRBJ1-6	CAIRGTGTEGSPLHF
TRBV20-1	TRBJ2-3	CSARAPLLNTDTQYF
TRBV20-1	TRBJ2-7	CSASGLAGVSYEQYF
TRBV12-3/TRBV12-4	TRBJ2-5	CASSFGRGTETQYF
TRBV12-3/TRBV12-4	TRBJ2-1	CASSLETSVPEDNEQFF
TRBV4-2	TRBJ2-3	CASSQDPHNSGRIDTQYF
TRBV7-2	TRBJ2-3	CASSTGPSDTQYF
TRBV6-6	TRBJ2-3	CASRRQGLEDTQYF
TRBV24-1	TRBJ2-2	CATSDPRWTGELFF
TRBV3-1	TRBJ2-7	CASSQGAGREGEQYF
TRBV27	TRBJ1-5	CASSPGSVSPQPQHF
TRBV3-1	TRBJ2-1	CASSPRTPAGNEQFF
TRBV25-1	TRBJ2-5	CASSGGQGAGETQYF
TRBV5-1	TRBJ1-1	CASSPGQGWGRTEAFF
TRBV18	TRBJ1-1	CASSPDGAGLSEAFF
TRBV11-1	TRBJ2-2	CASTESGANTGELFF
TRBV7-8	TRBJ1-1	CASSLAPGSLGTEAFF
TRBV20-1	TRBJ2-3	CSARVDASTQYF
TRBV24-1	TRBJ2-1	CATSEETWSSYNEQFF
TRBV7-9	TRBJ2-5	CASSDQRERETQYF
TRBV7-8	TRBJ2-3	CASSAYGYSSTDTQYF